The 4 T cell receptor beta chains listed next were all sequenced from one sample in a study of blood T cells in healthy people across ages. Then a second PCR, running about 6 to 11 cycles, was carried out with a sample-barcoded 5' primer and a J-beta primer mix. Each CDR3 protein gets one entry after TCRdb re-called the 5' RACE reads with MiXCR. There are around 1,000,000 distinct CDR3 sequences in the sample; around 27% occur only once, and around 0.7% lies in the top ten. A further study also used this sample, focusing on T cells of mothers and their children.

Sequencing was carried out using blood. The source is a girl under 10 years old in good health.

The J gene is TRBJ2-1, the V gene TRBV4-1, with no clear D. CDR3 size: 22 residues. Germline loops: CDR1 MGHRA, CDR2 YSYEKL. V was trimmed by 0 bases and J by 0 bases, leaving 27 bases between them. The CDR3 here is CASSQDIRTAVIHRGSYNEQFF. CDR3 coding DNA: TGCGCCAGCAGCCAAGATATACGAACGGCGGTTATACACCGAGGCTCCTACAATGAGCAGTTCTTC.

This clonotype was detected only a few times. The chain carries TRBV19 and TRBJ2-1; TRBD2 matches at 7 bases. Germline CDR1 reads LNHDA; CDR2 reads SQIVND (reference sequence). The ends lost 1 base at V and 4 bases at J; junction bases unmatched: 4. CDR3 length: 15 residues. The CDR3 bases are TGTGCCAGTAGTATAGGGGCGGGGGATTACAATGAGCAGTTCTTC. It translates to CASSIGAGDYNEQFF.

V usage is TRBV15 and J usage is TRBJ2-5; 7 bases line up with TRBD1. Per germline, CDR1 LNHNV and CDR2 YYDKDF (reference sequence). This CDR3 contains 13 residues. The V gene end was trimmed by 10 bases and the J gene end by 1 base; junction bases not matched to a gene: 6. In nucleotides, the CDR3 is TGTGCCATAGGACAGGCCTTCCAAGAGACCCAGTACTTC. Translating gives CAIGQAFQETQYF.

This chain links TRBV20-1 with TRBJ2-7; 10 bases line up with TRBD2. This CDR3 has 15 residues. The V gene's germline CDR1 is DFQATT and CDR2 SNEGSKA (reference sequence). After removal of 5 bases from V and 3 bases from J, the junction contained 10 bases not matched to a gene. CDR3 sequence (DNA): TGCAGTGCTCTCCTCTCCCTAGCGGGAGACTACGAGCAGTACTTC. It codes for CSALLSLAGDYEQYF.